This T cell receptor beta chain was captured by sequencing in a study of T cell responses to AZD1222 COVID-19 vaccine (TCRdb year 2021). For context, the study as a whole: AZD1222 recipients whose second dose came at about 4 weeks and those whose second dose came at about 12 weeks were combined into one group, since spike-specific TCR depth and breadth did not differ between the two schedules. TCR sequencing was performed for 233 trial participants, of whom around 200 were given two doses of AZD1222 and about 25 were given two doses of MenACWY control vaccine. Trial participants were enrolled by age into 18-55, 56-69 and 70-plus year subgroups, with approximately 150, 28 and 58 TCR-sequenced participants respectively.

With regard to this clone: The antigen this receptor binds is unknown. No quality values exist for individual bases; no much larger clone is one base distant.

The CDR3 regions of human TCRbeta chains were analyzed by immunosequencing. Per the original workflow: TCRs in the repertoires were matched against a reference library of SARS-CoV-2-specific TCRs that had been generated with the MIRA antigen-specificity platform. Breadth was defined as the fraction of unique TCRs that were SARS-CoV-2-associated, and depth was defined as the fraction of total T cells that were SARS-CoV-2-associated. Using the MIRA data, each spike-specific TCR was mapped to the spike region that the TCR reacts to and placed in a CD4 or CD8 class. Log10-transformed breadth and depth values were compared by one-way ANOVA with Sidak's multiple comparisons tests. TCRdb holds this immuneACCESS table with in-frame rearrangements only. Some clones are missing; in checked studies, unresolved V genes explain under half, and the rest has no known cause. V, J and clone size are taken as reported in that table, and D and trimming were inferred from the DNA itself. In all, the sample holds roughly 140,000 clones, and around 94% of those were seen once. Over 0.95% of the sample goes to the ten largest clones.

Sequences SEHNR (CDR1) and FQNEAQ (CDR2) are obtained from the germline V gene (reference sequence). After removal of 6 bases from V and 7 bases from J, the junction retains 5 bases not matched to a gene. Taken from cysteine to phenylalanine, the CDR3 has 12 residues. CDR3 DNA only is kept here, 36 bases in frame from base 1. Broader findings and caveats from the paper: Participants were mostly white British, with more females than males. The authors suggested clonal diversity may have been underestimated. Spike-specific TCR breadth and depth rose significantly after two AZD1222 doses compared with day 0 and with MenACWY recipients. CD4 TCRs associated with the vaccine covered the entire spike protein, and the dominant responses were in regions 160-218 and 743-854. Conclusions about previously exposed vaccinees are limited because only a handful of AZD1222 recipients were SARS-CoV-2 seropositive at baseline. Nearly half of unique spike-specific TCRs reportedly recognized epitopes outside regions mutated in the B.1.351 and B.1.1.7 variants. Because no day 14 peak-response samples were available, the repertoires could be characterized only after the peak T cell response. In the small 56-69-year group, the increase in depth fell short of significance, most likely because of low power.

The label giving this sample's time point can be read as: baseline before first vaccination. The vaccinee samples were drawn from two UK trials, COV001 and COV002, one of which was a single-blind randomized controlled phase 2/3 trial testing AZD1222 (ChAdOx1 nCoV-19) in healthy adults. For TCRbeta chain sequencing, PBMC samples were collected from trial participants at day 0 and at day 28 after the second dose. The material was peripheral blood, obtained on day 0 of AZD1222 vaccination. The receptor's source is an adult in good health. The rearranged chain carries TRBV7-9 and TRBJ1-1; 7 bases in the junction line up with TRBD1. The nucleotide sequence is given as TGTGCCAGCAGTAGCCGGGACAGTGAAGCTTTCTTT. Its coded protein is CASSSRDSEAFF. The CDR3 plus the reference TRBV7-9 and TRBJ1-1 genes for the other parts give the full variable domain: DTGVSQNPRHKITKRGQNVTFRCDPISEHNRLYWYRQTLGQGPEFLTYFQNEAQLEKSRLLSDRFSAERPKGSFSTLEIQRTEQGDSAMYLCASSSRDSEAFFGQGTRLTVV.